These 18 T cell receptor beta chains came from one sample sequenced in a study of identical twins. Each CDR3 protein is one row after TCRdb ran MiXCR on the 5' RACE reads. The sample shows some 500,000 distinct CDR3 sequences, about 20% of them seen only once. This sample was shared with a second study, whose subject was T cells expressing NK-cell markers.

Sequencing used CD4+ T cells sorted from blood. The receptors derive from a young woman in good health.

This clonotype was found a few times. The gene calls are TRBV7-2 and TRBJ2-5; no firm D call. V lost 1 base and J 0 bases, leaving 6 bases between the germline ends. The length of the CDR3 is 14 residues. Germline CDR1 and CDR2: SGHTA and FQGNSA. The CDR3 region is CASSLVPYQETQYF. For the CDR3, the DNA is TGTGCCAGCAGCTTAGTTCCGTACCAAGAGACCCAGTACTTC.

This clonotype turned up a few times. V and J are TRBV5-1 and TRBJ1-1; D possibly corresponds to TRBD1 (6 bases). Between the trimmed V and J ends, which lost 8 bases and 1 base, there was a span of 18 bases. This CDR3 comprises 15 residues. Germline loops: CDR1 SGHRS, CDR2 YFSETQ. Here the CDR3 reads CASRLGDTSNTEAFF. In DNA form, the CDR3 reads TGCGCCAGTCGTTTGGGGGACACGTCGAACACTGAAGCTTTCTTT.

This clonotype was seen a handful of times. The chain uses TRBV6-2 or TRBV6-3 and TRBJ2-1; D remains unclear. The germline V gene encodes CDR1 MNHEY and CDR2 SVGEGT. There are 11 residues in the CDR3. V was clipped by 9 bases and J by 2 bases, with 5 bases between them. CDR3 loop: CASHTYNEQFF. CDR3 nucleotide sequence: TGTGCCAGTCACACCTACAATGAGCAGTTCTTC.

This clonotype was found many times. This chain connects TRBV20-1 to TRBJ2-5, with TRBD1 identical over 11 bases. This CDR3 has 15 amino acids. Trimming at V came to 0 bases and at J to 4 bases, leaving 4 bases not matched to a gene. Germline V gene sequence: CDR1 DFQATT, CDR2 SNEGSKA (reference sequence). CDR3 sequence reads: CSARDPGTGGETQYF. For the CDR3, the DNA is TGCAGTGCTAGAGATCCTGGGACAGGGGGAGAGACCCAGTACTTC.

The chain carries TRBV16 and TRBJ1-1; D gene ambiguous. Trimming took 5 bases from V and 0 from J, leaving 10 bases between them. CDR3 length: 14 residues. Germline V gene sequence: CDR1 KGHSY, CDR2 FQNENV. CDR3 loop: CASSSTHMNTEAFF. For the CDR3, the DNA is TGTGCCAGCAGCTCCACACACATGAACACTGAAGCTTTCTTT.

For the CDR3, the DNA is TGTGCCACCAGTGATTCCCGAGGAGCGGGAGTAGTCTTCAATGAGCAGTTCTTC. Its protein product is CATSDSRGAGVVFNEQFF. The rearrangement uses TRBV24-1 and TRBJ2-1, with TRBD2 identical over 8 bases. Per the germline V gene, CDR1 is KGHDR and CDR2 is SFDVKD. J gave up 6 bases and V 2 bases, and 14 bases lay outside the gene matches. This CDR3 region has 18 residues.

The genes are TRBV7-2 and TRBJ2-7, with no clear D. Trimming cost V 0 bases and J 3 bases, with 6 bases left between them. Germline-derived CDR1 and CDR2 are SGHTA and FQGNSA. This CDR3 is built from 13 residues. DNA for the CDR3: TGTGCCAGCAGCTTAGCTATTAACTACGAGCAGTACTTC. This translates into CASSLAINYEQYF.

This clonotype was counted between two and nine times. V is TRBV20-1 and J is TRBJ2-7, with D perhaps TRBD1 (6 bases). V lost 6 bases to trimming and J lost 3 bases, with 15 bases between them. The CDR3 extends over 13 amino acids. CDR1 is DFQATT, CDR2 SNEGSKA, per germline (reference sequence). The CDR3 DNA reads TGCAGTGCCCCCCGGACAGAAAACTACGAGCAGTACTTC. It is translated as CSAPRTENYEQYF.

CDR3 nucleotide sequence: TGTGCCAGCAGCCAGGGCCCAGGACAACAAGAGACCCAGTACTTC. Its protein product is CASSQGPGQQETQYF. V and J are TRBV7-8 and TRBJ2-5; a weak D match, TRBD1 (5 bases). The CDR3 length is 15 residues. Germline values: CDR1 SGHVS, CDR2 FQNEAQ. V shed 5 bases and J shed 2 bases, with 15 bases lying between them.

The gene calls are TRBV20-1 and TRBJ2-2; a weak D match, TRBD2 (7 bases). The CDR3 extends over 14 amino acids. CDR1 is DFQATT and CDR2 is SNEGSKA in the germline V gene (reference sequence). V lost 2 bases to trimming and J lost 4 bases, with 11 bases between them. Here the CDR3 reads CSARWGGTTGELFF. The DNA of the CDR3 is TGCAGTGCTAGATGGGGGGGCACCACCGGGGAGCTGTTTTTT.

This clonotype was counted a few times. This chain's CDR3 is CASSLGQHNIQYF. The CDR3 DNA follows: TGTGCCAGCAGCCTCGGACAACACAACATTCAGTACTTC. The rearrangement joins TRBV12-3 or TRBV12-4 to TRBJ2-4; D is possibly TRBD1 (5 bases). Trimming left V 6 bases short and J 7 bases short, with 13 bases between. This CDR3 has 13 residues.

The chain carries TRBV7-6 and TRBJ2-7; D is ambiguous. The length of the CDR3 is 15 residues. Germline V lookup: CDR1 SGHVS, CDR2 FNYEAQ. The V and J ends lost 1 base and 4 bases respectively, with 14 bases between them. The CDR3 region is CASSLEGFNQYEQYF. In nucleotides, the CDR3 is TGTGCCAGCAGCTTAGAGGGATTCAATCAATACGAGCAGTACTTC.

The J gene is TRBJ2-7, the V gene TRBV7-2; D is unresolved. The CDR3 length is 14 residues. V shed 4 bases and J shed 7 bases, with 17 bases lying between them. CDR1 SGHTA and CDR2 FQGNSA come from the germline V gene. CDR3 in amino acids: CASSSTSLSLEQYF. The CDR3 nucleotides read TGTGCCAGCAGCTCTACCTCTCTCTCCTTGGAGCAGTACTTC.

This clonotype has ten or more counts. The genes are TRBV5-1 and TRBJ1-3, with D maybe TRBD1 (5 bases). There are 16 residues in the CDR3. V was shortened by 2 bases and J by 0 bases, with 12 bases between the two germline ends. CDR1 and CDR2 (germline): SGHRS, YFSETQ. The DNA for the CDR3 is TGCGCCAGCAGCTTCGTCGGGGGAAGCTCTGGAAACACCATATATTTT. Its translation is CASSFVGGSSGNTIYF.

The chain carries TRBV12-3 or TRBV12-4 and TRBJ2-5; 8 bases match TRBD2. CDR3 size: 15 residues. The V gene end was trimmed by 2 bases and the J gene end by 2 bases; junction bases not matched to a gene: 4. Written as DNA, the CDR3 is TGTGCCAGCAGTTTAATAGGACTAGCACAAGAGACCCAGTACTTC. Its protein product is CASSLIGLAQETQYF.

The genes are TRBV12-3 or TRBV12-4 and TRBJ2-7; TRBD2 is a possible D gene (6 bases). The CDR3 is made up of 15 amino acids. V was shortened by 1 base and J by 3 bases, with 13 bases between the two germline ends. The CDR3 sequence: CASSLEWDSRYEQYF. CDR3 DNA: TGTGCCAGCAGTTTAGAATGGGACTCCCGCTACGAGCAGTACTTC.

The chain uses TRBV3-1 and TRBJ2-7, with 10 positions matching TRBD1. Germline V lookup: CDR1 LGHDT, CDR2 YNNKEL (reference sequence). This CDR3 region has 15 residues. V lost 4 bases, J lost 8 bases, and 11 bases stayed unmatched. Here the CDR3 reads CASSLAGTGAFKQYF. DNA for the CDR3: TGTGCCAGCAGCCTAGCCGGGACAGGGGCCTTCAAGCAGTACTTC.

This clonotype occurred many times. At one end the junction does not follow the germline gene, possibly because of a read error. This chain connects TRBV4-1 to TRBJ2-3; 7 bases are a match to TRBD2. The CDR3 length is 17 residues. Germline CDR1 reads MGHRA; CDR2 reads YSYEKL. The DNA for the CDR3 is TGCGCCAGCAGACAAGGGTCCGGCGCGGGAGCCCCAGATACGCAGTATTTT. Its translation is CASRQGSGAGAPDTQYF.